Shown below are 7 T cell receptor beta chains from a single sample sequenced in a study of cytomegalovirus exposure and HLA in healthy donors. Researchers ran the PCR with 60 Vbeta and 13 Jbeta primers. Here immunoSEQ multiplex PCR was the method, and the copy in TCRdb shows in-frame clones only, minus some. The sample yields about 94,000 clones, around 74% seen once. The sample comprised PBMCs. These receptors were obtained from a man aged 35-49 years in good health and CMV-seropositive.

The chain recombines TRBV19 with TRBJ2-7; the D gene is possibly TRBD2 (6 bases). The CDR3 consists of 13 residues. V lost 4 bases and J 1 base, leaving 8 bases between the germline ends. Germline V gives CDR1 LNHDA, CDR2 SQIVND (reference sequence). CDR3 in DNA: TGTGCCAGTAGTAGGGAGGCTTCCTACGAGCAGTACTTC. This codes for CASSREASYEQYF.

The V call is TRBV6-1, the J call TRBJ1-1; 7 bases map to TRBD1. This CDR3 has 14 amino acids. Germline loops: CDR1 MNHNS, CDR2 SASEGT. The J segment lost 0 bases and the V segment lost 6 bases, leaving 4 bases of the junction unmatched. CDR3 protein: CASSAGQLNTEAFF. CDR3 nucleotide sequence: TGTGCCAGCAGCGCGGGACAGTTGAACACTGAAGCTTTCTTT.

The rearrangement links TRBV2 to TRBJ2-3; 7 bases match TRBD1. CDR3 size: 14 residues. Germline V CDR1 and CDR2: SNHLY, FYNNEI. Trimming cost V 4 bases and J 4 bases; bases outside gene matches: 5. CDR3 region: CASSGPGGPDTQYF. The CDR3 bases are TGTGCCAGCAGTGGTCCAGGGGGACCAGATACGCAGTATTTT.

The chain has TRBV10-2 and TRBJ2-7; 7 nucleotides match TRBD2. The V gene's germline CDR1 is WSHSY and CDR2 SAAADI. The length of the CDR3 is 12 residues. V shed 6 bases and J 5 bases; nucleotides not matched to a gene: 4. The CDR3 reads CASRAGYDEQYF. In DNA form, the CDR3 reads TGCGCCAGCAGAGCGGGGTACGACGAGCAGTACTTC.

The V gene is TRBV6-5, the J gene TRBJ1-1; D may be TRBD1 (6 bases). CDR3 length: 14 residues. CDR1 and CDR2 (germline): MNHEY, SVGAGI. Trimming removed 7 bases from V and 4 bases from J, with 16 bases in between. The DNA for the CDR3 is TGTGCCAGCACCCTACAGGGTTTTGGCACTGAAGCTTTCTTT. The encoded protein is CASTLQGFGTEAFF.

The chain links TRBV9 to TRBJ1-1; D is unclear. This CDR3 has 15 residues. Germline V gene data show CDR1 as SGDLS and CDR2 as YYNGEE. Trimming pared 3 bases from V and 5 bases from J, leaving 17 bases between. CDR3 coding DNA: TGTGCCAGCAGCGCCCACGGGGAGGGAAGGACTGAAGCTTTCTTT. Residues: CASSAHGEGRTEAFF.

CDR3 sequence (DNA): TGTGCCAGCAGACAGGGGGGCAGTCGGTGGGAGACCCAGTACTTC. Protein product: CASRQGGSRWETQYF. V is TRBV27 and J is TRBJ2-5, with TRBD1 matching 8 bases. This CDR3 contains 15 residues. CDR1 and CDR2 (germline): MNHEY, SMNVEV (reference sequence). Trimming removed 6 bases from V and 5 bases from J; junction bases left unmatched: 11.